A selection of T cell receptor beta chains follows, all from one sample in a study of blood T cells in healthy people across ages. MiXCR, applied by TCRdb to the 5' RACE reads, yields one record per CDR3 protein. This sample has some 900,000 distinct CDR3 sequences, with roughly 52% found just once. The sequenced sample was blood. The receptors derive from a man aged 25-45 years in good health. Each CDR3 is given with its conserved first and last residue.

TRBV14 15 CASSQSARRNTEAFF
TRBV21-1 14 CASSTKWEGYEQYF
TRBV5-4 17 CASSLGYEGAGGNEQFF
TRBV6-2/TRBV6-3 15 CASSLLQGATGELFF
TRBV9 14 CASGIKGSTDTQYF
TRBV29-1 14 CSVAGGGNTGELFF
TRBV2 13 CASRETGPGVYTF
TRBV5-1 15 CASTASGGAADTQYF
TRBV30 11 CAWKGTYEQYF
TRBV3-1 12 CASSQEGEKLFF
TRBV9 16 CASSGVSSGGVAEQFF
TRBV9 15 CASSVNSERGNEQFF
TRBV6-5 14 CASRTGDSNQPQHF
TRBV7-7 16 CASSPGVGGPSDEQFF
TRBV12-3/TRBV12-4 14 CASSRPGGGDTRYF
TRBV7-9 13 CASSFRYQETQFF
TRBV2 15 CASSGPSGGNNEQYF
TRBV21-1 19 CASSKCHRQAAWCNQPQHF
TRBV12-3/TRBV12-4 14 CASRPDESNQPQHF
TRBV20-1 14 CSARDFRREHEQYF
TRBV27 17 CASSVLGTGKLLYGYTF
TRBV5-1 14 CASSLGGNGETQYF
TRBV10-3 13 CAISEDPNYGYTF
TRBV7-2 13 CASSFGVAGEQYF
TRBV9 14 CASQQGPDRETQYF
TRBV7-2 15 CASSLGAGGKNEQFF
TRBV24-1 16 CATSDLVSQGKETQYF
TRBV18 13 CASSPLQGREQYF
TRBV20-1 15 CSAESGQKYTDTQYF
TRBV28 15 CAGTSSGTGFAEQYF
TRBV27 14 CASRLQGATYEQYF
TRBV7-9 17 CASSAVTYNYSNQPQHF
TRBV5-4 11 CATVGWNEQFF
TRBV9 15 CASSLGLAETYEQYF
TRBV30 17 CAWSVLVAGTRNTEAFF
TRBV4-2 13 CASSQDRKETQYF
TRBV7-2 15 CASSPSTGLAYEQYF
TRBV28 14 CASRDGTSHYEQYF
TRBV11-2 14 CASSFRAPTDTQYF
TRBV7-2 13 CASSTPVANEQYF
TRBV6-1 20 CASSPLPLAGGKGAPDTQYF
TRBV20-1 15 CSARKIAGGYNEQFF
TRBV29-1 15 CSVTLPLSSYNEQYF
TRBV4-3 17 CASSQDYRTLRTYEQYF
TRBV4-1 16 CASSQDIAGEYNEQFF
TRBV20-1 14 CSARHRGDNEKLFF
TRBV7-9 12 CASSHTGGHLFF
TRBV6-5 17 CASSYSPRVASMDTQYF
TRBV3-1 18 CASSPIGTGSLMNTEAFF